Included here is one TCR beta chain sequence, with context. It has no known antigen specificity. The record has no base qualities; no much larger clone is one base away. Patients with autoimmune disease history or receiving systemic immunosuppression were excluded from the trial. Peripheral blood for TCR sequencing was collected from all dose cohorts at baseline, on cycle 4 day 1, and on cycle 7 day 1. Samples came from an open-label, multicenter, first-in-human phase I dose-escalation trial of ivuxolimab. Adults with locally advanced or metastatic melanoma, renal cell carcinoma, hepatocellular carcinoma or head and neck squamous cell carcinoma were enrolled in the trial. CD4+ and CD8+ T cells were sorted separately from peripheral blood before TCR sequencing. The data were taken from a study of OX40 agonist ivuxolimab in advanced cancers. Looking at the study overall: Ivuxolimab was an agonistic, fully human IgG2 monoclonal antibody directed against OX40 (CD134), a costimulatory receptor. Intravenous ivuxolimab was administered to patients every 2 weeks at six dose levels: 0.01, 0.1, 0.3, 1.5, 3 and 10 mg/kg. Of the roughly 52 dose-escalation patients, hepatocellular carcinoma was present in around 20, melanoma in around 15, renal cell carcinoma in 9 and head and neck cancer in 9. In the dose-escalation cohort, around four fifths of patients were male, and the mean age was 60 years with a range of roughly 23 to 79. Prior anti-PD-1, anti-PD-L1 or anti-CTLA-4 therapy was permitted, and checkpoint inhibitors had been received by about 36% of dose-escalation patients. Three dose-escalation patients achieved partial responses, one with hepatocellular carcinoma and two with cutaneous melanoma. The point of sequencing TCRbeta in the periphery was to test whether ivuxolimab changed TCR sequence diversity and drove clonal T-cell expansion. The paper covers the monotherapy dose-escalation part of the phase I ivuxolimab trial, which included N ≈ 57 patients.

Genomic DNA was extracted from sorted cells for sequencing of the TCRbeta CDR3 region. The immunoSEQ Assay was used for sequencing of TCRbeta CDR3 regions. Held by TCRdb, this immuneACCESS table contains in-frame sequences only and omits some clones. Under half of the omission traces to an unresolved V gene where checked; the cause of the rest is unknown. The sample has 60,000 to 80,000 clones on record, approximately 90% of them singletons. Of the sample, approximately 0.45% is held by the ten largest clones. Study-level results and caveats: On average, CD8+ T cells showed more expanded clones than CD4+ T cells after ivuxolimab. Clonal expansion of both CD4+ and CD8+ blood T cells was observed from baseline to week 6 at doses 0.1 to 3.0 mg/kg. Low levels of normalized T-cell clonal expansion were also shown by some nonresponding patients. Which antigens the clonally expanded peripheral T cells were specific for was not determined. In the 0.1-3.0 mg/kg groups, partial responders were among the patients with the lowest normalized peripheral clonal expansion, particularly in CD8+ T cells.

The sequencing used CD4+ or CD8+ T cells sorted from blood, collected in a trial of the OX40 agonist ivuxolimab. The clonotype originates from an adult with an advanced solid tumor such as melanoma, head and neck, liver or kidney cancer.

The CDR3 in this case is CASSLDGLAGGYWFDEQFF. The DNA sequence is as follows: TGTGCCAGCAGCTTAGATGGGTTGGCAGGGGGCTATTGGTTCGATGAGCAGTTCTTC. The chain is made from TRBV11-3 and TRBJ2-1, and TRBD1 matches 8 of the central bases. The germline V gene specifies SGHNT as CDR1 and YENEEA as CDR2. Trimming leaves V shorter by 0 bases and J shorter by 8 bases, with the junction holding 18 bases beyond the gene matches. The CDR3 goes from the cysteine to the phenylalanine over 19 residues. Only the CDR3 portion is preserved as DNA: 57 bases, with reading frame beginning at the first base.